A single sample is the source of the 23 T cell receptor beta chains below, sequenced in a study of blood T cell repertoires in COVID-19. The repertoire was sequenced with immunoSEQ multiplex PCR; TCRdb's copy has only in-frame clones and lacks some. The sample lists 350,000 to 450,000 clones; just under 90% were seen once. Specimen: PBMCs or T cells enriched from blood (not recorded which). These receptors originate from a woman aged 25 to 39 who had recovered from COVID-19.

The chain combines TRBV28 with TRBJ2-7; 8 bases align to TRBD1. The junction had 12 bases not matched to a gene; V was cut back by 5 bases and J by 6 bases. This CDR3 has 15 residues. CDR1 and CDR2 from the germline V gene are MDHEN and SYDVKM. The CDR3, as DNA: TGTGCCAGCAGTCCCATTCCCAGGGGGCCCTCCGAGCAGTACTTC. Protein product: CASSPIPRGPSEQYF.

This clone was observed a few times. V is TRBV19 and J is TRBJ1-5; possibly TRBD1 for D (5 bases). This CDR3 is built from 16 residues. Per germline, CDR1 LNHDA and CDR2 SQIVND (reference sequence). V shed 1 base and J shed 2 bases, with 12 bases lying between them. The CDR3 reads CASSIVGGGGNQPQHF. The CDR3 nucleotides are TGTGCCAGTAGTATAGTCGGGGGAGGCGGCAATCAGCCCCAGCATTTT.

The rearrangement links TRBV11-2 to TRBJ2-1; D not resolved. This CDR3 spans 12 amino acids. Germline V gives CDR1 SGHAT, CDR2 FQNNGV. V lost 0 bases, J lost 14 bases, and 11 bases lay in between. CDR3 nucleotide sequence: TGTGCCAGCAGCTTAGATCGCAGCGAGGAGTTCTTC. It specifies CASSLDRSEEFF.

The J gene is TRBJ2-2, the V gene TRBV6-1; TRBD2 matches 7 bases. The length of the CDR3 is 15 residues. V lost 3 bases to trimming and J lost 5 bases; unmatched junction nucleotides: 6. Per germline, CDR1 MNHNS and CDR2 SASEGT. The CDR3 loop is CASSDGVAGTGELFF. DNA of the CDR3: TGTGCCAGCAGTGACGGGGTAGCGGGTACCGGGGAGCTGTTTTTT.

The chain employs TRBV7-2 and TRBJ2-5, with TRBD2 identical over 12 bases. This CDR3 is built from 17 residues. The junction had 6 bases not matched to a gene; V was cut back by 3 bases and J by 1 base. CDR1 SGHTA and CDR2 FQGNSA come from the germline V gene. The CDR3 is CASSLSLAGGLQETQYF. For the CDR3, the DNA is TGTGCCAGCAGCTTGAGCCTAGCGGGGGGGCTCCAAGAGACCCAGTACTTC. The full variable domain, completed using reference TRBV7-2 and TRBJ2-5, is GAGVSQSPSNKVTEKGKDVELRCDPISGHTALYWYRQSLGQGLEFLIYFQGNSAPDKSGLPSDRFSAERTGGSVSTLTIQRTQQEDSAVYLCASSLSLAGGLQETQYFGPGTRLLVL.

The chain links TRBV20-1 to TRBJ2-1; D not resolved. The CDR3 is 11 residues long. Trimming shortened V by 6 bases and J by 7 bases, and 10 bases separated the two germline ends. From germline, CDR1 is DFQATT and CDR2 SNEGSKA (reference sequence). In DNA, the CDR3 is TGCAGTGCCCTTAAGAGTAATGAGCAGTTCTTC. Translated, it gives CSALKSNEQFF.

The chain uses TRBV13 and TRBJ2-3, with 10 bases fitting TRBD2. CDR3 length: 17 residues. J was trimmed by 3 bases and V by 5 bases; bases with no gene match: 11. Germline loops: CDR1 PRHDT, CDR2 FYEKMQ (reference sequence). CDR3 residues: CASSPQRKREGTDTQYF. The DNA for the CDR3 is TGTGCCAGCAGCCCCCAGCGGAAGCGGGAGGGGACAGATACGCAGTATTTT.

The chain couples TRBV7-9 to TRBJ2-7, with D possibly matching TRBD1 (6 bases). This CDR3 region has 13 residues. Per the germline V gene, CDR1 is SEHNR and CDR2 is FQNEAQ (reference sequence). Trimming stripped 3 bases from V and 4 bases from J, with 10 bases between. CDR3 nucleotides: TGTGCCAGCAGCTTCGACAGGTTGTACGAGCAGTACTTC. Translated, it gives CASSFDRLYEQYF.

The rearrangement uses TRBV2 and TRBJ1-5, with unresolved D. V was shortened by 0 bases and J by 5 bases, with 17 bases between the two germline ends. Per the germline V gene, CDR1 is SNHLY and CDR2 is FYNNEI. The CDR3 has 17 residues. DNA for the CDR3: TGTGCCAGCAGTGAAGCCTGGAGAGCAGAGTGGGATCAGCCCCAGCATTTT. It yields the protein CASSEAWRAEWDQPQHF.

V and J are TRBV4-1 and TRBJ1-2, with D maybe TRBD1 (5 bases). Germline CDR1 and CDR2: MGHRA and YSYEKL. The CDR3 length is 13 residues. Trimming left V 4 bases short and J 7 bases short, with 13 bases between. The CDR3 region is CASSRVGDIGYTF. CDR3 nucleotide sequence: TGCGCCAGCAGCCGGGTAGGGGATATTGGCTACACCTTC.

The chain joins TRBV29-1 to TRBJ1-3; a possible D gene is TRBD1 (5 bases). V was trimmed by 0 bases and J by 4 bases, leaving 10 bases between them. This CDR3 region has 14 residues. CDR1 and CDR2 from the germline V gene are SQVTM and ANQGSEA. The CDR3 coding sequence is TGCAGCGTTGAAGACCCCAGGGTCGGAAACACCATATATTTT. Protein sequence: CSVEDPRVGNTIYF.

This clone has just a few counts. The rearrangement uses TRBV6-1 and TRBJ1-4; possibly TRBD1 for D (5 bases). In germline, CDR1 is MNHNS, CDR2 SASEGT. The CDR3 has 15 amino acids. The germline V and J ends were trimmed by 1 base and 8 bases, with 14 bases remaining between them. CDR3: CASSEGTPEYEKLFF. The DNA for the CDR3 is TGTGCCAGCAGTGAAGGGACACCCGAATACGAAAAACTGTTTTTT.

V gene TRBV15 combines with J gene TRBJ1-2, with D hard to call. CDR3 length: 13 amino acids. The V end was cut by 4 bases, the J end by 2 bases, with 8 bases between. Germline CDR1 reads LNHNV; CDR2 reads YYDKDF (reference sequence). The DNA for the CDR3 is TGTGCCACCAGCACAGGTCCAAACTATGGCTACACCTTC. Translating it yields CATSTGPNYGYTF. The full variable domain, its missing parts supplied by reference TRBV15 and TRBJ1-2, is DAMVIQNPRYQVTQFGKPVTLSCSQTLNHNVMYWYQQKSSQAPKLLFHYYDKDFNNEADTPDNFQSRRPNTSFCFLDIRSPGLGDTAMYLCATSTGPNYGYTFGSGTRLTVV.

This chain links TRBV2 with TRBJ2-7; TRBD1 matches 7 bases. Per germline, CDR1 SNHLY and CDR2 FYNNEI. V lost 6 bases, J lost 0 bases, and 5 bases stayed unmatched. The CDR3 loop spans 14 amino acids. The CDR3 loop reads CASRETGPSYEQYF. CDR3 nucleotide sequence: TGTGCCAGCAGGGAGACAGGGCCCTCCTACGAGCAGTACTTC.

The count of this clone is one. This rearrangement joins TRBV18 to TRBJ1-3; 8 bases are a match to TRBD1. The ends lost 7 bases at V and 0 bases at J; junction bases unmatched: 8. Germline-derived CDR1 and CDR2 are KGHSH and LQKENI. This CDR3 region has 16 residues. DNA for the CDR3: TGTGCCAGCTTGGCCGACAGGGGAAACTCTGGAAACACCATATATTTT. Translating it yields CASLADRGNSGNTIYF. The whole variable domain, remainder taken from reference TRBV18 and TRBJ1-3, is NAGVMQNPRHLVRRRGQEARLRCSPMKGHSHVYWYRQLPEEGLKFMVYLQKENIIDESGMPKERFSAEFPKEGPSILRIQQVVRGDSAAYFCASLADRGNSGNTIYFGEGSWLTVV.

This clone was picked up one time. V gene TRBV6-1 combines with J gene TRBJ1-2; D may be TRBD1 (5 bases). V gave up 3 bases and J gave up 8 bases, with 13 bases separating them. Germline CDR1 reads MNHNS; CDR2 reads SASEGT. The length of the CDR3 is 13 residues. The CDR3 here is CASSDREGAGYTF. Here the CDR3 DNA reads TGTGCCAGCAGTGACAGGGAAGGCGCAGGCTACACCTTC.

The chain recombines TRBV5-1 with TRBJ1-5; 7 bases are shared with TRBD1. The CDR3 length is 14 residues. Trimming removed 4 bases from V and 4 bases from J; junction bases left unmatched: 5. Germline loops: CDR1 SGHRS, CDR2 YFSETQ. This CDR3 is CASSPETGNQPQHF. In DNA form, the CDR3 reads TGCGCCAGCAGCCCCGAGACAGGGAATCAGCCCCAGCATTTT. The complete variable domain, with remaining parts taken from reference TRBV5-1 and TRBJ1-5, reads KAGVTQTPRYLIKTRGQQVTLSCSPISGHRSVSWYQQTPGQGLQFLFEYFSETQRNKGNFPGRFSGRQFSNSRSEMNVSTLELGDSALYLCASSPETGNQPQHFGDGTRLSIL.

CDR3 nucleotide sequence: TGCGCCAGCAGCTCCCCCCGGCAGGCCAGCTCTGGGGCCAACGTCCTGACTTTC. Protein product: CASSSPRQASSGANVLTF. The rearrangement joins TRBV5-1 to TRBJ2-6; the D is unclear. The germline gives CDR1 SGHRS, CDR2 YFSETQ. The CDR3 totals 18 residues. Trimming stripped 3 bases from V and 0 bases from J, with 16 bases between.

The rearrangement links TRBV4-3 to TRBJ2-7; D remains ambiguous. CDR3 length: 15 residues. Per germline, CDR1 LGHNA and CDR2 YSLEER. Trimming left V 0 bases short and J 2 bases short, with 11 bases between. In nucleotides, the CDR3 is TGCGCCAGCAGCCAAGATTTCTCGGGTCCCTACGAGCAGTACTTC. Protein sequence: CASSQDFSGPYEQYF.

This chain joins TRBV5-6 and TRBJ2-7; TRBD1 is a possible D gene (6 bases). With 4 bases removed from V and 0 bases from J, the gap between germline ends came to 11 bases. Germline V CDR1 and CDR2: SGHDT, YYEEEE. The CDR3 totals 14 residues. CDR3 DNA sequence: TGTGCCAGCAGCCGAACAGGGAGCTCCTACGAGCAGTACTTC. Protein product: CASSRTGSSYEQYF.

The V call is TRBV4-3, the J call TRBJ2-7; TRBD1 agrees at 8 bases. The J segment lost 2 bases and the V segment lost 0 bases, leaving 6 bases of the junction unmatched. The CDR3 length is 16 residues. In germline, CDR1 is LGHNA, CDR2 YSLEER. The CDR3 DNA reads as TGCGCCAGCAGCCAAGATTGGACAGGGTCCACCTACGAGCAGTACTTC. It translates to CASSQDWTGSTYEQYF.

The genes are TRBV24-1 and TRBJ1-6; no definite D call. V was pared by 6 bases and J by 0 bases, with 17 bases between. Germline lookup yields CDR1 KGHDR and CDR2 SFDVKD. The CDR3 contains 18 residues. This CDR3 reads CATSQYRGLVSYNSPLHF. The CDR3 DNA reads as TGTGCCACCAGTCAGTATAGAGGGTTAGTCTCCTATAATTCACCCCTCCACTTT.

The chain uses TRBV28 and TRBJ1-5; D unresolved. Germline values: CDR1 MDHEN, CDR2 SYDVKM. This CDR3 is 14 amino acids long. V gave up 7 bases and J gave up 4 bases, with 14 bases separating them. CDR3 sequence reads: CASNSGTLNQPQHF. In DNA, the CDR3 is TGTGCCAGCAATTCGGGAACCCTAAATCAGCCCCAGCATTTT.